Below, 26 T cell receptor beta chains from the same sample are listed, as sequenced in a study of identical twins. One entry per CDR3 protein, called by TCRdb with MiXCR from the 5' RACE reads. Of about 240,000 distinct CDR3 sequences in the sample, about 13% were seen once. These data also featured in a second study, about yellow fever vaccine responses in identical twins.

Sequencing used memory (CD45RO+) T cells sorted from blood. Source of these receptors: a woman aged 18-35 years in good health.

The chain uses TRBV7-3 and TRBJ2-5; D remains ambiguous. Germline V CDR1 and CDR2: SGHTA, FQGTGA. The CDR3 is 13 amino acids. The germline V and J ends were trimmed by 1 base and 4 bases, with 7 bases remaining between them. The CDR3 spells CASSLNPAETQYF. DNA for the CDR3: TGTGCCAGCAGCTTAAACCCGGCAGAGACCCAGTACTTC.

This clonotype came up a few times. V gene TRBV5-1 combines with J gene TRBJ2-7; D is undetermined. V was trimmed by 1 base and J by 0 bases, leaving 14 bases between them. Germline V gives CDR1 SGHRS, CDR2 YFSETQ. The CDR3 contains 16 residues. The CDR3 DNA follows: TGCGCCAGCAGCTTGATTTCTCGGGCCGTCTCCTACGAGCAGTACTTC. It translates to CASSLISRAVSYEQYF. Based on the CDR3 plus reference TRBV5-1 and TRBJ2-7, the full variable domain is KAGVTQTPRYLIKTRGQQVTLSCSPISGHRSVSWYQQTPGQGLQFLFEYFSETQRNKGNFPGRFSGRQFSNSRSEMNVSTLELGDSALYLCASSLISRAVSYEQYFGPGTRLTVT.

This clonotype was picked up a small number of times. The rearrangement uses TRBV15 and TRBJ1-5; TRBD1 agrees at 9 bases. The CDR3 sequence is 17 residues long. V was clipped by 3 bases and J by 6 bases; unmatched bases: 12. Per the germline V gene, CDR1 is LNHNV and CDR2 is YYDKDF (reference sequence). CDR3 nucleotide sequence: TGTGCCACCAGCAGCCGTCCCGGGACAGGGAGGGTTCAGCCCCAGCATTTT. Residues: CATSSRPGTGRVQPQHF.

In its sample, this clonotype was seen many times. V is TRBV13 and J is TRBJ2-3; 12 bases align to TRBD2. The V and J ends lost 4 bases and 6 bases, in that order; junction bases with no gene match: 8. The CDR3 is 16 residues long. Germline CDR1 PRHDT, CDR2 FYEKMQ (reference sequence). CDR3 region: CASSSRTSGVKDTQYF. The CDR3 region has the DNA TGTGCCAGCAGCTCCAGGACTAGCGGGGTTAAGGATACGCAGTATTTT.

This rearrangement joins TRBV5-5 to TRBJ2-6, with D possibly being TRBD1 (6 bases). The germline CDR1 and CDR2 sequences are SGHKS and YYEKEE (reference sequence). The CDR3 extends over 16 amino acids. Trimming shortened V by 5 bases and J by 0 bases, and 12 bases separated the two germline ends. Here the CDR3 reads CASSGQMSSGANVLTF. DNA for the CDR3: TGTGCCAGCAGTGGACAGATGAGCTCTGGGGCCAACGTCCTGACTTTC.

V usage is TRBV24-1 and J usage is TRBJ2-7, with D possibly being TRBD1 or TRBD2 (7 bases each). CDR3 length: 15 amino acids. The V and J ends lost 9 bases and 7 bases respectively, with 24 bases between them. Germline CDR1 is KGHDR and CDR2 is SFDVKD. CDR3 nucleotides: TGTGCCACCCGTTTCCGGGACAGCGGGACGGGGGAGCAGTACTTC. This codes for CATRFRDSGTGEQYF.

This clonotype was observed a handful of times. The chain recombines TRBV27 with TRBJ2-5; 8 positions match TRBD1. After removal of 5 bases from V and 5 bases from J, the junction contained 7 bases not matched to a gene. Germline CDR1 is MNHEY and CDR2 is SMNVEV (reference sequence). The CDR3 contains 14 residues. The CDR3 here is CASSRTGHGETQYF. For the CDR3, the DNA is TGTGCCAGCAGTAGGACAGGGCACGGGGAGACCCAGTACTTC.

This clonotype was seen repeatedly, ten times or more. V usage is TRBV7-8 and J usage is TRBJ2-4, with 9 positions matching TRBD1. CDR3 length: 14 amino acids. The V gene's germline CDR1 is SGHVS and CDR2 FQNEAQ. V gave up 3 bases and J gave up 8 bases; unmatched junction bases: 5. The CDR3 loop is CASSFRDRVDIQYF. The CDR3 DNA reads TGTGCCAGCAGCTTCCGGGACAGGGTTGACATTCAGTACTTC.

This clonotype appeared a few times. The chain joins TRBV15 to TRBJ1-1; no firm D call. This CDR3 is 20 amino acids long. Germline V gene data show CDR1 as LNHNV and CDR2 as YYDKDF (reference sequence). The germline V and J ends were trimmed by 5 bases and 0 bases, with 28 bases remaining between them. CDR3 in amino acids: CATSPAGFGRNLLLNTEAFF. The DNA for the CDR3 is TGTGCCACCAGCCCAGCCGGATTTGGCAGAAACCTCCTCCTGAACACTGAAGCTTTCTTT.

As for this clonotype: Compared with germline, one end of the junction differs, possibly owing to a read error. The chain joins TRBV6-1 to TRBJ2-3; unclear D gene. The CDR3 length is 13 residues. Germline-derived CDR1 and CDR2 are MNHNS and SASEGT. The CDR3 DNA reads as TGTGCCAGCAGTGAAGCGAGAGACCTCCCGCGGTGTTTT. As protein: CASSEARDLPRCF.

The chain carries TRBV4-3 and TRBJ1-5; maybe TRBD1 (6 bases). Trimming took 2 bases from V and 6 from J, leaving 14 bases between them. Germline lookup yields CDR1 LGHNA and CDR2 YSLEER. This CDR3 spans 15 amino acids. CDR3 bases: TGCGCCAGCAGCCAAATAAGGGGGGGGGCTCAGCCCCAGCATTTT. This encodes CASSQIRGGAQPQHF.

The chain employs TRBV5-1 and TRBJ2-1; D possibly matches TRBD1 or TRBD2 (5 bases each). V dropped 1 base and J dropped 6 bases, with 11 bases sitting between them. The CDR3 has 14 residues. Germline V gene data show CDR1 as SGHRS and CDR2 as YFSETQ. The CDR3 DNA reads TGCGCCAGCAGCTTGCGGGACGCATTCAATGAGCAGTTCTTC. Residues: CASSLRDAFNEQFF.

There are a few counts of this clonotype. V usage is TRBV4-1 and J usage is TRBJ1-2; D gene ambiguous. Trimming removed 6 bases from V and 6 bases from J, with 11 bases in between. CDR1 is MGHRA, CDR2 YSYEKL, per germline. The CDR3 length is 12 residues. The CDR3 DNA reads as TGCGCCAGCAGTGAGGGAAATCATGGCTACACCTTC. Protein product: CASSEGNHGYTF.

This clonotype was observed a few times. This sequence joins TRBV18 and TRBJ2-1; 10 bases match TRBD1. The germline gives CDR1 KGHSH, CDR2 LQKENI. With V trimmed by 3 bases and J by 10 bases, 9 bases remained unmatched. CDR3 length: 15 residues. CDR3 bases: TGTGCCAGCTCACCTTTCCGAGACAGGGGGCAGGAGCAGTTCTTC. This gives the protein CASSPFRDRGQEQFF.

This clonotype was picked up a small number of times. The V and J genes are TRBV10-2 and TRBJ2-3; 9 positions match TRBD2. The CDR3 consists of 16 residues. The junction had 10 bases not matched to a gene; V was cut back by 4 bases and J by 5 bases. CDR1 is WSHSY, CDR2 SAAADI, per germline. The DNA for the CDR3 is TGCGCCAGCAGTGGGTTTAGCGGGGGACCCGGAGATACGCAGTATTTT. Translation gives CASSGFSGGPGDTQYF.

This clonotype was found many times. The CDR3: CASSFELGEQYF. In nucleotides, the CDR3 is TGTGCCAGCAGCTTCGAACTCGGGGAGCAGTACTTC. V and J are TRBV7-2 and TRBJ2-7, with no clear D. From germline, CDR1 is SGHTA and CDR2 FQGNSA. The CDR3 contains 12 residues. Trimming stripped 3 bases from V and 7 bases from J, with 10 bases between.

A few counts support this clonotype. The V gene is TRBV6-2 or TRBV6-3, the J gene TRBJ2-1; D is unresolved. The CDR3 has 12 amino acids. Trimming stripped 8 bases from V and 8 bases from J, with 13 bases between. CDR1 is MNHEY, CDR2 SVGEGT, per germline. This CDR3 reads CASGSNGYEQFF. The CDR3 DNA sequence: TGTGCCAGCGGTAGTAACGGGTATGAGCAGTTCTTC.

This clonotype occurred a few times. The V call is TRBV27, the J call TRBJ2-3; 10 bases line up with TRBD2. J lost 0 bases, V lost 5 bases, and 8 bases had no gene match. Per germline, CDR1 MNHEY and CDR2 SMNVEV (reference sequence). The CDR3 runs to 17 residues. The CDR3 spells CASSKASGGPSTDTQYF. DNA of the CDR3: TGTGCCAGCAGTAAGGCTAGCGGGGGCCCTAGCACAGATACGCAGTATTTT.

This clonotype has just a few counts. V and J are TRBV30 and TRBJ1-5; 11 nucleotides match TRBD1. The CDR3 totals 14 residues. Germline CDR1 and CDR2: GTSNPN and SVGIG (reference sequence). V shed 5 bases and J 5 bases; nucleotides not matched to a gene: 5. CDR3 protein: CAWGTGGVYQPQHF. DNA for the CDR3: TGTGCCTGGGGGACAGGGGGAGTTTATCAGCCCCAGCATTTT.

The chain links TRBV3-1 to TRBJ1-5; 12 positions agree with TRBD1. Per germline, CDR1 LGHDT and CDR2 YNNKEL (reference sequence). Trimming removed 1 base from V and 6 bases from J; junction bases left unmatched: 7. The CDR3 loop spans 17 amino acids. This CDR3 reads CASSQGSGTGGFQPQHF. In DNA form, the CDR3 reads TGTGCCAGCAGCCAAGGGTCTGGGACAGGGGGCTTTCAGCCCCAGCATTTT.

This clonotype appeared a few times. The chain uses TRBV7-9 and TRBJ2-5; possible D gene TRBD1, 5 bases. Germline V lookup: CDR1 SEHNR, CDR2 FQNEAQ (reference sequence). The CDR3 extends over 14 amino acids. The germline V and J ends were trimmed by 5 bases and 2 bases, with 12 bases remaining between them. In DNA form, the CDR3 reads TGTGCCAGCAGCCATCAGGGCAGTCAAGAGACCCAGTACTTC. This translates into CASSHQGSQETQYF.

This clonotype was seen a handful of times. The genes are TRBV6-1 and TRBJ2-4; 8 nucleotides align to TRBD1. The CDR3 is 17 amino acids. Germline CDR1 and CDR2: MNHNS and SASEGT. V shed 4 bases and J 0 bases; nucleotides not matched to a gene: 8. This CDR3 is CASSASGGGIAKNIQYF. CDR3 DNA sequence: TGTGCCAGCAGTGCCTCAGGGGGCGGGATAGCCAAAAACATTCAGTACTTC.

This clonotype was seen a few times. The V gene is TRBV6-5, the J gene TRBJ2-7; D is unclear. The CDR3 is made up of 19 amino acids. The V end was cut by 4 bases, the J end by 0 bases, with 25 bases between. CDR1 and CDR2 (germline): MNHEY, SVGAGI. CDR3 loop: CASSLGDIAPVPTSYEQYF. DNA for the CDR3: TGTGCCAGCAGTTTAGGCGACATCGCCCCCGTCCCCACCTCCTACGAGCAGTACTTC.

This clonotype was seen a few times. The rearrangement uses TRBV20-1 and TRBJ2-1, with 8 nucleotides matching TRBD2. The ends lost 0 bases at V and 6 bases at J; junction bases unmatched: 10. CDR1 DFQATT and CDR2 SNEGSKA come from the germline V gene (reference sequence). CDR3 size: 16 residues. The CDR3 DNA is TGCAGTGCTAGAGATGGCGGGGGGCAGTATGGCAATGAGCAGTTCTTC. Translated: CSARDGGGQYGNEQFF.

This clonotype came up a few times. The chain links TRBV5-1 to TRBJ2-1, with TRBD2 identical over 15 bases. The CDR3 totals 16 residues. Unmatched junction bases numbered 6, after V lost 4 bases and J lost 7 bases. Germline V gives CDR1 SGHRS, CDR2 YFSETQ. The CDR3 loop is CASSVPGLAGGNEQFF. The DNA for the CDR3 is TGCGCCAGCAGCGTGCCGGGACTAGCGGGAGGAAATGAGCAGTTCTTC.

The sample holds a few counts of this clonotype. This rearrangement joins TRBV7-9 to TRBJ1-2; D is perhaps TRBD1 (6 bases). Trimming shortened V by 5 bases and J by 4 bases, and 17 bases separated the two germline ends. CDR1 is SEHNR and CDR2 is FQNEAQ in the germline V gene (reference sequence). The CDR3 is 15 amino acids. CDR3 protein: CASSPLGTTGYGYTF. As DNA, the CDR3 is TGTGCCAGCAGCCCCCTAGGGACGACAGGCTATGGCTACACCTTC.